This T cell receptor beta chain was sequenced for a study of blood T cell repertoires in COVID-19. The CDR3 sequence is 15 residues long. CDR1 and CDR2 (germline): KGHSH, LQKENI. Trimming pared 2 bases from V and 2 bases from J, leaving 10 bases between. Per the original methods: Reference gene primers were amplified, and this amplification served to estimate nucleated cell counts. The data were produced by immunoSEQ multiplex PCR, yet TCRdb's version contains in-frame clones alone and is incomplete. The D gene and trimming were derived from the DNA, and the V and J assignments and clone size from that table. This sample has around 400,000 clones, with 70% to 90% found just once.

Sequencing input: peripheral blood. This receptor was obtained from a woman aged 55-75 years with COVID-19, enrolled during active disease. The chain joins TRBV18 to TRBJ1-3; possibly TRBD1 for D (5 bases). CDR3 in amino acids: CASSPGARAGNTIYF. As DNA, the CDR3 is TGTGCCAGCTCACCAGGGGCTAGGGCTGGAAACACCATATATTTT.